The clone carrying this T cell receptor beta chain was detected ten times or more. TCRdb independently ran MiXCR on the RT-PCR reads; one entry per CDR3 protein. The sample shows hundreds of thousands of distinct CDR3 sequences, approximately 14% of them seen only once. The data belong to a study of patients and donors after allogeneic stem cell transplantation. Trimming removed 5 bases at V and 11 bases at J, with 13 bases between. Germline-derived CDR1 and CDR2 are DFQATT and SNEGSKA (reference sequence). The CDR3 length is 11 residues. This receptor was obtained from a human donor who was either an allogeneic HSCT recipient or a stem cell or donor lymphocyte infusion donor (not recorded which). It is not recorded whose cells these are; they may come from a transplant donor. Source material: blood, either unsorted or a sorted T cell fraction (not recorded which). This chain uses TRBV20-1 with TRBJ1-5, with D hard to call. The CDR3, as DNA: TGCAGTGCTCAGGTTGGAGAGGCCCAGCATTTT. The encoded protein is CSAQVGEAQHF.